This T cell receptor beta chain was identified in a study of blood T cell repertoires in COVID-19. Study background: There were acute and convalescent COVID-19 samples, and they came from the United States, Italy and Spain. From T cells, B-cell-depleted T cells, or PBMCs came the material, which was cDNA or gDNA.

In germline, CDR1 is MNHEY, CDR2 SVGEGT. The length of the CDR3 is 14 residues. The V and J ends lost 3 bases and 6 bases respectively, with 15 bases between them. In the study's own analysis: Amplification of reference gene primers was used by the study to estimate nucleated cell counts. Using immunoSEQ multiplex PCR, the repertoire was profiled, and TCRdb retains in-frame clones only, with some absent. For V, J and clone size, that table is used; D and trimming come from the DNA. The sample lists more than 200,000 clones; 88% were seen once. The sample comprised peripheral blood. The source is a man aged 65 to 79 with acute or convalescent COVID-19. V usage is TRBV6-2 or TRBV6-3 and J usage is TRBJ2-7; D is unresolved. CDR3 sequence (DNA): TGTGCCAGCAGTTATTCCCTCTCGTACGGCGAGCAGTACTTC. It translates to CASSYSLSYGEQYF.